This T cell receptor (beta chain) was documented in a study of cytomegalovirus exposure and HLA in healthy donors. Overall study context: Unique TCRs from HLA-typed donors, about 78 million of them, were held in an early data release.

Germline V gene lookup returns CDR1 LGHNT and CDR2 FRNRAP. The CDR3 spans 13 residues. Trimming took off 3 bases at V and 2 bases at J, with 5 bases between the two ends. General study results and limits: The authors later found most CMV-associated TCR beta chains appeared HLA-restricted. Later analysis identified a missense DCLRE1C variant that was linked to TCR beta V- and J-gene trimming.

In the case of this clone: Its antigen remains unknown.

Primers included in the PCR were 60 Vbeta and 13 Jbeta primers. The protocol was immunoSEQ multiplex PCR, while the TCRdb copy is restricted to in-frame clones and leaves out a portion. The data hold over 140,000 clones, with around 81% observed a single time. Sequencing was carried out using PBMCs. The clonotype was recovered from a man aged 45 to 65 in good health and CMV-seronegative. This chain uses TRBV12-5 with TRBJ1-5; D remains ambiguous. CDR3: CASGFIGNQPQHF. CDR3 bases: TGTGCTAGTGGTTTTATCGGCAATCAGCCCCAGCATTTT.